The 31 T cell receptor beta chains reported below all come from one sample, sequenced in a study of T-cell reconstitution after alpha-beta-depleted transplantation in children. Preparation of the TCRbeta library was carried out with unique molecular identifiers. MiXCR, run by TCRdb on the PCR reads, gives a single entry per CDR3 protein. Among more than 3,500 distinct CDR3 sequences, roughly a fifth were seen once, and the ten largest hold over 40%. The sequencing used PBMCs, mostly from graft donor cells, collected 180 days after TCRalphabeta/CD19-depleted stem cell transplant. The source of these receptors is a male patient under 10 years old who had a stem cell transplant for acute lymphoblastic leukemia, so the T cells may come from the graft donor.

This clonotype has ten or more counts. This chain joins TRBV30 and TRBJ2-1; D tentatively reads TRBD1 or TRBD2 (5 bases each). V lost 5 bases to trimming and J lost 6 bases, with 20 bases between them. The germline gives CDR1 GTSNPN, CDR2 SVGIG (reference sequence). The CDR3 has 15 amino acids. The CDR3 nucleotides are TGTGCCTGGGCAAGCGAGGACCGAGGGGCCAATGAGCAGTTCTTC. As protein: CAWASEDRGANEQFF.

This chain connects TRBV12-3 or TRBV12-4 to TRBJ2-5, with 7 nucleotides matching TRBD1. The V gene end was trimmed by 3 bases and the J gene end by 3 bases; junction bases not matched to a gene: 4. There are 14 residues in the CDR3. The CDR3 sequence is CASSLWDSKETQYF. In DNA, the CDR3 is TGTGCCAGCAGTTTGTGGGACAGCAAAGAGACCCAGTACTTC.

The sample holds many counts of this clonotype. This chain uses TRBV4-1 with TRBJ1-5; D gene unclear. Germline assignment: CDR1 MGHRA and CDR2 YSYEKL. The CDR3 is 13 residues long. Deletions cut 5 bases from V and 7 bases from J, with 12 bases between. Written as DNA, the CDR3 is TGCGCCAGCAGCTACCAAGCGAGCCAGCCCCAGCATTTT. This translates into CASSYQASQPQHF.

At least ten counts were recorded for this clonotype. The rearrangement joins TRBV12-5 to TRBJ2-5, with a tentative D call TRBD2 (5 bases). V was clipped by 5 bases and J by 5 bases, with 12 bases between them. CDR3 length: 13 amino acids. From germline, CDR1 is LGHNT and CDR2 FRNRAP. The DNA of the CDR3 is TGTGCTAGTGGTCAGAGGGCTGGGGAGACCCAGTACTTC. This translates into CASGQRAGETQYF. Drawing the rest from reference TRBV12-5 and TRBJ2-5, the complete variable domain is DARVTQTPRHKVTEMGQEVTMRCQPILGHNTVFWYRQTMMQGLELLAYFRNRAPLDDSGMPKDRFSAEMPDATLATLKIQPSEPRDSAVYFCASGQRAGETQYFGPGTRLLVL.

The genes are TRBV7-9 and TRBJ1-2; TRBD1 matches at 8 bases. J was trimmed by 4 bases and V by 1 base; bases with no gene match: 5. The CDR3 runs to 15 residues. Germline V gene sequence: CDR1 SEHNR, CDR2 FQNEAQ (reference sequence). DNA of the CDR3: TGTGCCAGCAGCTTAGGACAGGGGCCCACCTATGGCTACACCTTC. Translating gives CASSLGQGPTYGYTF. Full variable domain (remainder filled in from reference TRBV7-9 and TRBJ1-2): DTGVSQNPRHKITKRGQNVTFRCDPISEHNRLYWYRQTLGQGPEFLTYFQNEAQLEKSRLLSDRFSAERPKGSFSTLEIQRTEQGDSAMYLCASSLGQGPTYGYTFGSGTRLTVV.

This clonotype was recorded many times. The genes are TRBV5-1 and TRBJ2-7; D is possibly TRBD2 (5 bases). V lost 4 bases, J lost 7 bases, and 21 bases lay in between. CDR3 length equals 15 residues. The germline gives CDR1 SGHRS, CDR2 YFSETQ. CDR3 coding DNA: TGCGCCAGCAGCCCACGACTACCCCACAATCGGGAGCAGTACTTC. This codes for CASSPRLPHNREQYF.

This clonotype has at least ten counts. The chain uses TRBV7-9 and TRBJ2-1; the D is unclear. This CDR3 comprises 14 residues. The germline V and J ends were trimmed by 1 base and 8 bases, with 12 bases remaining between them. CDR1 is SEHNR and CDR2 is FQNEAQ in the germline V gene (reference sequence). As DNA, the CDR3 is TGTGCCAGCAGCTTAGGTAGCTCATTCGATGAGCAGTTCTTC. Protein product: CASSLGSSFDEQFF.

In its sample, this clonotype was seen many times. The V and J genes are TRBV6-4 and TRBJ1-1; D gene uncertain. V lost 8 bases, J lost 1 base, and 17 bases lay in between. The CDR3 has 15 amino acids. Germline loops: CDR1 MRHNA, CDR2 SNTAGT. For the CDR3, the DNA is TGTGCCAGCTCGGGTTCAGGCTTTGAGAACACTGAAGCTTTCTTT. Protein product: CASSGSGFENTEAFF.

This clonotype has ten or more counts. The chain carries TRBV10-3 and TRBJ2-3, with 12 bases that match TRBD2. The length of the CDR3 is 14 residues. Germline CDR1 and CDR2: ENHRY and SYGVKD. Germline trimming cut 9 bases from V and 3 bases from J; bases unmatched to any gene: 4. The CDR3: CAIRTSGMTDTQYF. CDR3 DNA sequence: TGTGCCATTCGGACTAGCGGGATGACAGATACGCAGTATTTT.

This clonotype occurred many times. The J gene is TRBJ2-7, the V gene TRBV11-3; 8 bases are a match to TRBD2. The CDR3 runs to 15 residues. CDR1 is SGHNT and CDR2 is YENEEA in the germline V gene. The ends lost 3 bases at V and 6 bases at J; junction bases unmatched: 10. CDR3 residues: CASSFDGLARGEQYF. In DNA form, the CDR3 reads TGTGCCAGCAGCTTTGACGGACTAGCCCGAGGCGAGCAGTACTTC. Full variable domain (remainder filled in from reference TRBV11-3 and TRBJ2-7): EAGVVQSPRYKIIEKKQPVAFWCNPISGHNTLYWYLQNLGQGPELLIRYENEEAVDDSQLPKDRFSAERLKGVDSTLKIQPAELGDSAVYLCASSFDGLARGEQYFGPGTRLTVT.

This clonotype has ten or more counts. The chain combines TRBV11-3 with TRBJ1-1; D gene uncertain. The germline CDR1 and CDR2 sequences are SGHNT and YENEEA. The CDR3 is made up of 14 amino acids. The V gene lost 0 bases and the J gene lost 8 bases, with 13 bases spanning the gap. For the CDR3, the DNA is TGTGCCAGCAGCTTAGAGTCGGTAGCAGCGGAAGCTTTCTTT. Its translation is CASSLESVAAEAFF.

This clonotype is medium-sized by share. The genes are TRBV6-5 and TRBJ2-1; D is unclear. The CDR3 extends over 15 amino acids. Germline V gene data show CDR1 as MNHEY and CDR2 as SVGAGI. V dropped 0 bases and J dropped 7 bases, with 13 bases sitting between them. The CDR3 DNA reads TGTGCCAGCAGTTACTCGACTCCAGGCCAAAATGAGCAGTTCTTC. It specifies CASSYSTPGQNEQFF.

By sample share, this clonotype is large (0.1 to 1%). The V gene is TRBV7-9, the J gene TRBJ2-1; 11 bases align to TRBD2. Germline loops: CDR1 SEHNR, CDR2 FQNEAQ (reference sequence). The CDR3 is made up of 15 amino acids. Unmatched junction bases numbered 8, after V lost 6 bases and J lost 7 bases. CDR3 nucleotides: TGTGCCAGCAGAATACTAGCGGGAGAATGGAATGAGCAGTTCTTC. This sequence encodes CASRILAGEWNEQFF.

This clonotype was detected many times. The chain couples TRBV20-1 to TRBJ2-1; maybe TRBD2 (6 bases). Trimming left V 2 bases short and J 10 bases short, with 12 bases between. Germline CDR1 DFQATT, CDR2 SNEGSKA (reference sequence). The CDR3 consists of 12 residues. CDR3: CSARIPGVEQFF. The DNA of the CDR3 is TGCAGTGCTAGAATACCGGGAGTAGAGCAGTTCTTC.

This clonotype was detected ten times or more. The chain couples TRBV12-3 or TRBV12-4 to TRBJ1-5; 8 nucleotides match TRBD1. The CDR3 consists of 15 residues. Trimming took 5 bases from V and 7 from J; bases not matched to a gene: 10. This CDR3 is CASSQISGGTQPQHF. Here the CDR3 DNA reads TGTGCCAGCAGTCAAATCTCAGGGGGCACCCAGCCCCAGCATTTT.

This clonotype was observed many times. The chain joins TRBV10-3 to TRBJ2-3; the match to TRBD2 covers 7 bases. Germline lookup yields CDR1 ENHRY and CDR2 SYGVKD. The V and J ends lost 4 bases and 2 bases, in that order; junction bases with no gene match: 3. CDR3 size: 14 residues. The CDR3 DNA is TGTGCCATCAGTGGGCTAGCGGTCACAGATACGCAGTATTTT. Translation: CAISGLAVTDTQYF.

This rearrangement joins TRBV10-3 to TRBJ2-1, with TRBD2 matching 7 bases. Germline V gives CDR1 ENHRY, CDR2 SYGVKD. There are 13 residues in the CDR3. The V and J ends lost 10 bases and 7 bases, in that order; junction bases with no gene match: 10. This chain's CDR3 is CATKRDLENEQFF. In nucleotides, the CDR3 is TGTGCCACCAAGCGGGACTTAGAGAATGAGCAGTTCTTC.

In its sample, this clonotype ranks as medium-sized. The V call is TRBV6-5, the J call TRBJ2-7, with D tentatively TRBD1 (5 bases). Germline V gene data show CDR1 as MNHEY and CDR2 as SVGAGI. The CDR3 is made up of 11 amino acids. V was trimmed by 7 bases and J by 6 bases, leaving 10 bases between them. In DNA, the CDR3 is TGTGCCAGCAAAACAGGAGTCGAGCAGTACTTC. Protein sequence: CASKTGVEQYF.

This clonotype was found many times. CDR3 DNA: TGTGCCAGCAGCCGGGATGAGGGGGCTTATGAAGCTTTCTTT. Amino acid sequence: CASSRDEGAYEAFF. This chain uses TRBV12-3 or TRBV12-4 with TRBJ1-1; 7 nucleotides agree with TRBD1. V shed 6 bases, J shed 7 bases, and the junction held 11 bases outside the gene matches. The CDR3 consists of 14 residues.

This clonotype was counted at least ten times. The chain links TRBV7-9 to TRBJ2-4, with 9 nucleotides matching TRBD1. In germline, CDR1 is SEHNR, CDR2 FQNEAQ (reference sequence). This CDR3 comprises 17 residues. V lost 5 bases to trimming and J lost 5 bases; unmatched junction nucleotides: 13. CDR3 nucleotides: TGTGCCAGCAGCCTAAAGACGGGACAGGGAGGGGAAAACATTCAGTACTTC. It is translated as CASSLKTGQGGENIQYF.

The V and J genes are TRBV6-2 or TRBV6-3 and TRBJ2-2, with D tentatively TRBD2 (5 bases). The V gene's germline CDR1 is MNHEY and CDR2 SVGEGT. CDR3 length equals 13 residues. With 1 base removed from V and 6 bases from J, the gap between germline ends came to 6 bases. CDR3 amino acids: CASSYLGAGELFF. The CDR3 region has the DNA TGTGCCAGCAGTTACTTGGGAGCCGGGGAGCTGTTTTTT.

This clonotype was seen at least ten times. The chain uses TRBV2 and TRBJ2-2; D is possibly TRBD1 (5 bases). With 7 bases removed from V and 4 bases from J, the gap between germline ends came to 10 bases. This CDR3 is 13 amino acids long. Germline values: CDR1 SNHLY, CDR2 FYNNEI. DNA for the CDR3: TGTGCCAGCAACGGACAAGGCACCGGGGAGCTGTTTTTT. It is translated as CASNGQGTGELFF. The variable domain in full, with the rest retrieved from reference TRBV2 and TRBJ2-2, is EPEVTQTPSHQVTQMGQEVILRCVPISNHLYFYWYRQILGQKVEFLVSFYNNEISEKSEIFDDQFSVERPDGSNFTLKIRSTKLEDSAMYFCASNGQGTGELFFGEGSRLTVL.

This clonotype was recorded many times. The J gene is TRBJ2-1, the V gene TRBV6-4; 10 bases match TRBD2. The junction had 8 bases not matched to a gene; V was cut back by 3 bases and J by 9 bases. CDR3 length equals 15 residues. Germline CDR1 reads MRHNA; CDR2 reads SNTAGT. The DNA of the CDR3 is TGTGCCAGCAGTGAGAGCGGGAGGGTACGTACTGAGCAGTTCTTC. Protein: CASSESGRVRTEQFF.

Many counts were recorded for this clonotype. The rearrangement links TRBV11-2 to TRBJ2-3, with a possible D match to TRBD2 (6 bases). The V and J ends lost 5 bases and 2 bases respectively, with 20 bases between them. This CDR3 has 17 residues. The germline CDR1 and CDR2 sequences are SGHAT and FQNNGV. CDR3 sequence (DNA): TGTGCCAGCAGCAAGACGGGACTGATTGTAGACACAGATACGCAGTATTTT. Protein product: CASSKTGLIVDTDTQYF.

Sample share makes this clonotype medium-sized. The chain links TRBV5-1 to TRBJ1-2; D not resolved. Trimming removed 5 bases from V and 8 bases from J, with 19 bases in between. The CDR3 sequence is 14 residues long. In germline, CDR1 is SGHRS, CDR2 YFSETQ. Here the CDR3 DNA reads TGCGCCAGCAGTGTTAGTGGAGGTCTTGAGGGCTACACCTTC. As protein: CASSVSGGLEGYTF.

There are many counts of this clonotype. The genes are TRBV2 and TRBJ1-1; 7 nucleotides match TRBD1. J lost 6 bases, V lost 6 bases, and 7 bases had no gene match. Germline V gene sequence: CDR1 SNHLY, CDR2 FYNNEI. The CDR3 contains 13 residues. The CDR3 DNA follows: TGTGCCAGCAGACCCGGGACAGAGTCTGAAGCTTTCTTT. Translated: CASRPGTESEAFF.

The genes are TRBV10-3 and TRBJ1-1, with a possible D match to TRBD1 (5 bases). V lost 0 bases and J lost 8, with 10 bases in between. This CDR3 has 13 residues. In germline, CDR1 is ENHRY, CDR2 SYGVKD. The CDR3 sequence: CAISESRGTEAFF. CDR3 in DNA: TGTGCCATCAGTGAGTCGCGGGGGACGGAAGCTTTCTTT.

This clonotype was picked up many times. Just one base apart from a much larger clone, this may be a read error. A read error is likely, as this CDR3 ends without the conserved phenylalanine or tryptophan. The V gene is TRBV12-3 or TRBV12-4, the J gene TRBJ2-1, with D possibly called TRBD1 or TRBD2 (6 bases each). This CDR3 has 15 amino acids. The germline V and J ends were trimmed by 3 bases and 8 bases, with 17 bases remaining between them. The CDR3 bases are TGTGCCAGCAGTTTTAGGGGGAGGACTGGGGATGAGCAGTTCCTC. Its protein is CASSFRGRTGDEQFL.

This clonotype is labeled medium-sized. The chain is built from TRBV12-3 or TRBV12-4 and TRBJ2-1; the D gene is possibly TRBD1 (5 bases). V lost 6 bases to trimming and J lost 1 base, with 13 bases between them. The CDR3 covers 15 residues. The CDR3 region has the DNA TGTGCCAGCAGCCGTCAGGGTAGGTCCTACAATGAGCAGTTCTTC. This sequence encodes CASSRQGRSYNEQFF.

This clonotype has ten or more counts. CDR3 residues: CASSQGGGRAQETQYF. CDR3 DNA: TGTGCCAGCAGCCAAGGGGGCGGGAGGGCCCAAGAGACCCAGTACTTC. The chain combines TRBV3-1 with TRBJ2-5; 9 nucleotides align to TRBD2. The germline gives CDR1 LGHDT, CDR2 YNNKEL (reference sequence). The length of the CDR3 is 16 residues. J lost 1 base, V lost 1 base, and 4 bases had no gene match.

This clonotype counts as large. V and J are TRBV7-9 and TRBJ2-1; D remains ambiguous. Germline V gene lookup returns CDR1 SEHNR and CDR2 FQNEAQ (reference sequence). The germline V and J ends were trimmed by 5 bases and 5 bases, with 13 bases remaining between them. This CDR3 has 14 amino acids. The CDR3 nucleotides read TGTGCCAGCAGCCACCAGACGGAAAACAATGAGCAGTTCTTC. Amino acids: CASSHQTENNEQFF.